This paragraph covers one T cell receptor beta chain sequence. The antigen this receptor binds is unknown. The sample holds no much larger clone one base away, and base qualities are not on file. TCRbeta CDR3 regions were amplified from genomic DNA by means of the immunoSEQ Assay, a bias-controlled multiplex PCR. Regarding the original processing steps: Nucleated cell counts per sample were estimated from amplification of reference gene primers within the assay. To quantify the absolute abundance of each unique TCRbeta CDR3 rearrangement, sequence reads were collapsed and filtered. For each sample, productive Simpson clonality was calculated as the square root of Simpson's diversity index across productive rearrangements. TCRdb re-hosts the immuneACCESS table, in-frame sequences only. Its copies lack some clones; in the studies checked, an unresolved V gene accounts for under half of them, and the cause for the rest is not known. The D gene and trimming were derived from the DNA, and the V and J assignments and clone size from that table. The sample table contains around 140,000 clones; only one count was recorded for approximately 80% of them. Over 7.5% of the sample is in the top ten clones.

Each collaborating institution followed its own protocols to collect whole blood in K2EDTA tubes. For TCRbeta analysis, collaborator samples were shipped as frozen whole blood, as isolated PBMCs, or as DNA extracted from either sample type. The data belong to a study of blood T cell repertoires in COVID-19 (dated by TCRdb to about 2020). With regard to the full study: Collaborator samples came from the United States, Italy and Spain and covered acute and convalescent phases of COVID-19. The prospective study material was composed of cDNA or gDNA derived from T cells, B-cell-depleted T cells, or PBMCs. Deeply sampled blood TCRbeta repertoires from subjects exposed to, actively infected with, or recovered from COVID-19 were included in the dataset. The repertoires were released in a freely available public database meant as a resource for research on the immune response to SARS-CoV-2. The sample metadata nearly always contained a de-identified subject ID, COVID-19 status, age in years and sex. HLA class I and class II types, where available, came from metadata supplied by the sample provider rather than from assay-based typing. The samples were drawn from two sources: the first 160 participants of the ongoing ImmuneRACE study, and some 1,300 subjects contributed by 6 global collaborators. The study at large found these results: Clinical and demographic metadata were provided uncurated, with the amount varying by source and participant.

Including cysteine and phenylalanine, the CDR3 has 13 amino acids. The read is trimmed to its CDR3 DNA, 39 bases read in frame from base 1. Trimming accounts for 6 bases at V and 7 bases at J, while the number of junction bases matched to no gene is 4. The sample taken for sequencing was peripheral blood. This TCR derives from a woman aged 55-70 years with active or convalescent COVID-19. This chain joins TRBV12-3 or TRBV12-4 to TRBJ1-3, and 9 bases in between align with TRBD1. The DNA is as follows: TGTGCCAGCAGGCGGACAGGGGAGAACACCATATATTTT. Protein translation: CASRRTGENTIYF.